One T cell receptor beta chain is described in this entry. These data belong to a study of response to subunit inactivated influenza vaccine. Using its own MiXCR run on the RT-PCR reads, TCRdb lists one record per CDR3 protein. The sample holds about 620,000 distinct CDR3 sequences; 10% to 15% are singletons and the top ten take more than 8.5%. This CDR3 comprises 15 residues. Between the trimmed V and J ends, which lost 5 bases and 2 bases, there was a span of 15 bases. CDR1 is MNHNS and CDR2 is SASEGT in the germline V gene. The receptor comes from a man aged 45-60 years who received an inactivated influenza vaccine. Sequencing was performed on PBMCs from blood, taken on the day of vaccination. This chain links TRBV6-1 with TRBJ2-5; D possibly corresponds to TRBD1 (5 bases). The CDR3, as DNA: TGTGCCAGCAGTCAGGGCCTCCTTGGGCAAGAGACCCAGTACTTC. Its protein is CASSQGLLGQETQYF.